The clone carrying this T cell receptor (beta chain) was seen repeatedly, ten times or more. V was shortened by 0 bases and J by 3 bases, with 12 bases between the two germline ends. Germline loops: CDR1 SGHRS, CDR2 YFSETQ. The CDR3 length is 15 residues. This record belongs to a study of molecular identifiers for immune sequencing clone quantification. TCRdb processed the PCR reads anew with MiXCR; each CDR3 protein has one entry. The sample lists 300,000 to 400,000 distinct CDR3 sequences, about 22% occurring once. The chain recombines TRBV5-1 with TRBJ2-5, with D unresolved. This clonotype originated in a human donor in good health. Some libraries in this study had Jurkat cell RNA spiked in. The source material was naive CD8+ T cells from blood, with Jurkat cell RNA spiked in. Subset defined: FACS-sorted CD8+CD4-CCR7+CD45RA+ naive T cells. In DNA form, the CDR3 reads TGCGCCAGCAGCTTGGCGGACCACTTTGAAGAGACCCAGTACTTC. Its protein is CASSLADHFEETQYF.